A single count supports the clone carrying this T cell receptor (beta chain). This record belongs to a study of T cells in Graves' hyperthyroidism and ophthalmopathy. The study based diagnoses on clinical symptoms, serum thyroxine and TRAb, thyroid ultrasound and orbital computed tomography. From RNA transcripts, TCR beta CDR3 regions were amplified. Primed by the HTBI set, a first-round RT-PCR was run on the TCR CDR3. Each CDR3 protein gets one entry after TCRdb re-called the multiplex PCR reads with MiXCR. The profile covers approximately 600,000 distinct CDR3 sequences, with approximately 15% appearing a single time and approximately 6.4% taken by the ten largest. Trimming took off 5 bases at V and 5 bases at J, with 15 bases between the two ends. CDR3 length equals 14 residues. Germline assignment: CDR1 SGHTA and CDR2 FQGNSA.

The receptor was derived from a woman between 18 and 30 years old with Graves' ophthalmopathy. The chain uses TRBV7-2 and TRBJ1-1; D may be TRBD1 (5 bases). The sequencing input was blood. DNA for the CDR3: TGTGCCAGCAGCCCAGCCATAGGGGAAACTGAAGCTTTCTTT. Its translation: CASSPAIGETEAFF. The full variable domain, completed using reference TRBV7-2 and TRBJ1-1, is GAGVSQSPSNKVTEKGKDVELRCDPISGHTALYWYRQSLGQGLEFLIYFQGNSAPDKSGLPSDRFSAERTGGSVSTLTIQRTQQEDSAVYLCASSPAIGETEAFFGQGTRLTVV.